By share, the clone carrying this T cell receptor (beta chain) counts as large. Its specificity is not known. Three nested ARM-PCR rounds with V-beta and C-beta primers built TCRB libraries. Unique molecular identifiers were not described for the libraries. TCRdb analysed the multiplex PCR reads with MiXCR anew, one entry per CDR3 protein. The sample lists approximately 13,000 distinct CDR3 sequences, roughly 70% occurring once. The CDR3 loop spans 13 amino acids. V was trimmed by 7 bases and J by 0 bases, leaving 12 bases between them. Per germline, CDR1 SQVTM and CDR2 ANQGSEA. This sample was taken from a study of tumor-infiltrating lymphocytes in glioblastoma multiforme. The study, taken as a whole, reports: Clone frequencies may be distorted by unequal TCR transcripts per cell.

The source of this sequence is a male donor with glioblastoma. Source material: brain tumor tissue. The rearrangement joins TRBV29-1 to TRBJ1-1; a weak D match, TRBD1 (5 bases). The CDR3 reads CSGQTAMNTEAFF. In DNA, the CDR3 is TGCAGCGGCCAGACAGCCATGAACACTGAAGCTTTCTTT.